This TCR beta chain came from a study of blood T cell repertoires in COVID-19. For the study at large: Italy, Spain and the United States were the sources of the convalescent and acute COVID-19 samples. The analysed material was cDNA or gDNA that came from T cells, B-cell-depleted T cells, or PBMCs.

Original methodology: The assay estimated nucleated cells by amplifying reference gene primers. Data came from immunoSEQ multiplex PCR; TCRdb stores just in-frame clones and leaves some out. D and trimming come from the DNA, and the V and J calls and clone size come from that table. The sample includes around 260,000 clones, 83% of them seen just once. The V and J ends lost 5 bases and 2 bases respectively, with 4 bases between them. The CDR3 consists of 11 residues. Germline V gives CDR1 MDHEN, CDR2 SYDVKM. About this clone itself: The sample has other DNA sequences that encode this CDR3 too.

Material: peripheral blood. The chain recombines TRBV28 with TRBJ2-7, with D unresolved. The source is a woman aged 45-65 years who had recovered from COVID-19. The CDR3 region has the DNA TGTGCCAGCAGTCAAACCTACGAGCAGTACTTC. It is translated as CASSQTYEQYF. Complete variable domain (other parts from reference TRBV28 and TRBJ2-7): DVKVTQSSRYLVKRTGEKVFLECVQDMDHENMFWYRQDPGLGLRLIYFSYDVKMKEKGDIPEGYSVSREKKERFSLILESASTNQTSMYLCASSQTYEQYFGPGTRLTVT.